The entry that follows covers one T cell receptor (beta chain) sequence. Its antigen is not known. The sample comes from a study of vaccination effects on CD4 cells after COVID-19. The assay was immunoSEQ multiplex PCR, and TCRdb's table has in-frame clones only and misses some. This sample yields about 26,000 clones, of which about 80% are seen a single time; around 6.9% belongs to the top ten. Antigen-specific CD4+ T cells were expanded with viral peptide pools in the ViraFEST assay before sequencing. Having been cultured for around ten days, the cells underwent CD4+ T cell isolation. Each participant was given two doses of one vaccine (BNT162b2 or mRNA-1273). The V segment lost 5 bases and the J segment 7 bases; nucleotides outside the gene matches: 6. Germline lookup yields CDR1 LNHDA and CDR2 SQIVND (reference sequence). There are 15 residues in the CDR3.

This TCR derives from a human donor who received a COVID-19 vaccine. Some clones in this sample may be carry-over from other donors' samples. This specimen was CD4+ T cells from PBMCs cultured with SARS-CoV-2 spike peptides, taken after COVID-19 vaccination. The chain is built from TRBV19 and TRBJ1-4; 11 bases align to TRBD1. CDR3 sequence: CASSPDGTGGEKLFF. In nucleotides, the CDR3 is TGTGCCAGTAGTCCGGATGGGACAGGGGGTGAAAAACTGTTTTTT.